This entry describes one T cell receptor beta chain. These data belong to a study of blood T cell repertoires in COVID-19. Study details: Samples taken during acute and convalescent COVID-19 were collected in the United States, Italy and Spain. The cDNA or gDNA used as material had been derived from T cells, B-cell-depleted T cells, or PBMCs.

The germline V gene has CDR1 SGHRS and CDR2 YFSETQ. CDR3 size: 14 residues. The J segment lost 2 bases and the V segment lost 5 bases, leaving 5 bases of the junction unmatched. Authors' processing steps: The authors estimated nucleated cell counts from reference gene primer amplification. Produced via immunoSEQ multiplex PCR; TCRdb's table is partial and in-frame only. The DNA was the basis for D and trimming; V, J and clone size are from that table. This sample yields 70,000 to 80,000 clones, of which 80% are seen a single time; over 9.5% belongs to the top ten. The sequenced sample consisted of peripheral blood. The J gene is TRBJ2-3, the V gene TRBV5-1, with 7 nucleotides matching TRBD1. The clonotype comes from a human donor in a cohort sampled during active COVID-19. CDR3 nucleotides: TGCGCCAGCAGAGGCCAGGGGGTCACAGATACGCAGTATTTT. Translation gives CASRGQGVTDTQYF.